This entry is about one T cell receptor (beta chain). The antigen it recognizes is unknown. Within one base of it there is no much larger clone, and no base qualities were kept. The meaning of the sample's time point label: patch test 1, 2 weeks after DPC sensitization. What the treatment or condition label conveys for this sample: therapeutic diphenylcyclopropenone sensitization with weekly scalp DPC. At every patch-test visit, the blood draw took place before the patch test was put on. To be eligible, patients had to be aged 18 to 70, diagnosed with alopecia and judged suitable for DPC therapy, while pregnant patients were excluded. Total RNA was isolated from unfractionated whole blood collected in Tempus Blood RNA tubes. The library was generated by RACE. The sequencing machine was a NextSeq 500. Library preparation attached unique molecular identifiers to individual cDNA molecules for quantitative, reproducible TCR counting. From each blood RNA sample, both TCR alpha and TCR beta chains were sequenced. The authors processed their data as follows. Samples had a median of about 96,000 TCRs, with a range from about 20,000 to 690,600. The Decombinator software suite was used to annotate the V, J and CDR3 of the TCR reads. Every sample was subsampled to the same number of TCRs (28,000) for the PS versus PT1 abundance plots. Expanded TCRs were defined as absent before sensitization and observed at least eight times at the 2-week time point. The public reads were reanalyzed by TCRdb: fastp trimming at Q25, MiXCR alignment, in-frame beta chains only. Every entry covers one CDR3 protein and lists the most common genes and DNA from its rows. TCRdb, rather than the study authors, made the V and J calls. A total of 350,000 or so distinct CDR3 sequences appear in this sample, around 7% of them only once. The ten most abundant clones make up 7.5% to 9% of the sample.

This record belongs to a study of human T cells and chemical hapten exposure (dated by TCRdb to the early 2020s). At the level of the whole study: For sensitization, 2% DPC in acetone was applied to an approximately 2 cm by approximately 2 cm area of upper inner arm skin. This study followed changes in the peripheral blood TCR repertoire in vivo during primary and secondary sensitization of alopecia patients to the hapten diphenylcyclopropenone (DPC). Libraries were pooled for sequencing, and variation in per-sample TCR yields was attributed mainly to small differences in library volumes within the pool. Patch testing on the upper back used Finn chambers containing 0.01% DPC, with scoring done after 6 days according to International Contact Dermatitis Research Group standards. Throughout the study period of about 25 weeks, patients also received therapeutic DPC doses to the scalp every week. Blood was sampled from patients pre-sensitization (week 0) and at 2, 6 and about 24 weeks after DPC sensitization. The patient cohort, mostly female, included alopecia areata with under or over 50% scalp involvement, alopecia totalis and alopecia universalis. Approximately 28 alopecia patients gave blood for TCR sequencing at one to four time points (pre-sensitization, 2, 6 and 24 weeks).

The research as a whole found: Significantly more large CDR3 similarity clusters were formed by expanded TCRs than by pre-sensitization or healthy control sets, consistent with antigen-driven responses. After repeated subsampling, changes were observed in the strength of the expansion versus patch-test correlation and in the threshold at which the correlation became significant. DPC sensitization did not change how many TCRs were above 1 in 1000 frequency, and no evidence was found of alterations in global repertoire structure. All patients had alopecia, a presumed autoimmune disease, so their immune response might differ from that of healthy individuals. Patch test score was positively correlated with the number of PT1 expanded TCRs, with significance at thresholds 8, 16 and 32 but not at 4.

This receptor was taken from a woman aged 18-35 years with alopecia areata. Some clones in this sample may be carry-over from other donors' samples. The sequencing here drew on whole blood, taken in connection with sensitization to the hapten diphenylcyclopropenone (DPC).

CDR3 reads: CASSVWGTGAQETQYF. DNA sequence: TGTGCCAGCAGCGTATGGGGGACAGGGGCTCAAGAGACCCAGTACTTC. Recombination linked TRBV9 to TRBJ2-5, with 10 junctional bases fitting TRBD1. The V end gives up 1 base and the J end 2 bases, leaving 5 bases in the junction not matched to a gene. Taken from cysteine to phenylalanine, the CDR3 has 16 residues. Only the CDR3 part of the read is kept: 48 bases, read in frame from the first base. The germline V gene encodes CDR1 SGDLS and CDR2 YYNGEE.